The 20 T cell receptor beta chains listed next were all sequenced from one sample in a study of cytomegalovirus exposure and HLA in healthy donors. Some clones are missing from TCRdb's copy, which holds only in-frame ones; the method was immunoSEQ multiplex PCR. The sample has roughly 120,000 clones; approximately 88% are singletons. Specimen: PBMCs. The receptors originated from a woman between 18 and 30 years old in good health and CMV-seropositive.

In this sample, this clone turned up a few times. This chain links TRBV19 with TRBJ2-7, with D maybe TRBD1 (7 bases). This CDR3 contains 15 residues. With 9 bases removed from V and 4 bases from J, the gap between germline ends came to 22 bases. Germline V lookup: CDR1 LNHDA, CDR2 SQIVND (reference sequence). This chain's CDR3 is CASRGARQGEYEQYF. The CDR3 coding sequence is TGTGCCAGCAGGGGGGCACGACAGGGTGAATACGAGCAGTACTTC.

The DNA for the CDR3 is TGTGCCAGCAGCTTTCAGCGGGGGAGGACAGATACGCAGTATTTT. Its protein is CASSFQRGRTDTQYF. The chain combines TRBV11-2 with TRBJ2-3, with 8 bases that match TRBD2. This CDR3 is 15 amino acids long. Losses at the gene ends were 3 bases for V and 3 bases for J; bases not matched to a gene: 5. The germline gives CDR1 SGHAT, CDR2 FQNNGV.

This rearrangement joins TRBV5-4 to TRBJ2-2; the D is unclear. The germline CDR1 and CDR2 sequences are SGHNT and YYREEE (reference sequence). V gave up 2 bases and J gave up 0 bases, with 14 bases separating them. This CDR3 is built from 17 residues. CDR3 residues: CASSFYEHLTNTGELFF. The CDR3 DNA sequence: TGTGCCAGCAGCTTTTACGAACACCTGACGAACACCGGGGAGCTGTTTTTT. Full variable domain (outside the CDR3, taken from reference TRBV5-4 and TRBJ2-2): ETGVTQSPTHLIKTRGQQVTLRCSSQSGHNTVSWYQQALGQGPQFIFQYYREEENGRGNFPPRFSGLQFPNYSSELNVNALELDDSALYLCASSFYEHLTNTGELFFGEGSRLTVL.

The rearrangement joins TRBV18 to TRBJ1-5, with a possible D match to TRBD1 (5 bases). In germline, CDR1 is KGHSH, CDR2 LQKENI. The V end lost 3 bases, the J end lost 7 bases, and 19 bases lay between the germline ends. The CDR3 totals 16 residues. CDR3 coding DNA: TGTGCCAGCTCACCCCAAGGAAACAGGCGGGAGCAGCCCCAGCATTTT. Its protein is CASSPQGNRREQPQHF.

This chain connects TRBV7-3 to TRBJ1-2; 8 bases are shared with TRBD1. The J segment lost 6 bases and the V segment lost 5 bases, leaving 5 bases of the junction unmatched. This CDR3 spans 13 amino acids. Germline CDR1 is SGHTA and CDR2 is FQGTGA. This CDR3 reads CASSTATGDGYTF. CDR3 coding DNA: TGTGCCAGCAGCACCGCGACAGGGGATGGCTACACCTTC. Full variable domain (remainder filled in from reference TRBV7-3 and TRBJ1-2): GAGVSQTPSNKVTEKGKYVELRCDPISGHTALYWYRQSLGQGPEFLIYFQGTGAADDSGLPNDRFFAVRPEGSVSTLKIQRTERGDSAVYLCASSTATGDGYTFGSGTRLTVV.

The chain links TRBV6-5 to TRBJ1-1, with 7 bases that match TRBD1. The germline CDR1 and CDR2 sequences are MNHEY and SVGAGI. Trimming at V came to 4 bases and at J to 4 bases, leaving 6 bases not matched to a gene. The CDR3 runs 14 residues. As DNA, the CDR3 is TGTGCCAGCAGTTTTGACAGGGCTGTCACTGAAGCTTTCTTT. Protein product: CASSFDRAVTEAFF.

The rearrangement uses TRBV11-2 and TRBJ1-1, with a tentative D call TRBD1 (6 bases). This CDR3 has 16 residues. V was cut by 4 bases and J by 0 bases, with 15 bases left in between. The germline gives CDR1 SGHAT, CDR2 FQNNGV. The CDR3 loop reads CASSSRPRGMNTEAFF. The CDR3 DNA reads as TGTGCCAGCAGCTCCCGTCCCAGGGGTATGAACACTGAAGCTTTCTTT.

The chain recombines TRBV30 with TRBJ2-2, with 9 bases aligning to TRBD1. The CDR3 extends over 17 amino acids. The V segment lost 5 bases and the J segment 0 bases; nucleotides outside the gene matches: 10. CDR1 and CDR2 from the germline V gene are GTSNPN and SVGIG (reference sequence). In DNA form, the CDR3 reads TGTGCCTGGGGTGATGACAGGGGGACCGCGAACACCGGGGAGCTGTTTTTT. It is translated as CAWGDDRGTANTGELFF.

The chain joins TRBV19 to TRBJ2-3, with D perhaps matching TRBD2 (5 bases). V lost 6 bases, J lost 5 bases, and 18 bases lay in between. Germline V lookup: CDR1 LNHDA, CDR2 SQIVND (reference sequence). The CDR3 is 15 residues long. CDR3 sequence (DNA): TGTGCCAGTAGCCGGACTGGCAGCGAAAGAGATACGCAGTATTTT. Translation gives CASSRTGSERDTQYF.

The chain uses TRBV9 and TRBJ2-1; maybe TRBD1 (5 bases). Trimming stripped 0 bases from V and 9 bases from J, with 19 bases between. CDR3 size: 16 residues. Germline CDR1 is SGDLS and CDR2 is YYNGEE. CDR3 loop: CASSVARGYGVGEQFF. In DNA, the CDR3 is TGTGCCAGCAGCGTAGCTAGGGGTTATGGGGTGGGTGAGCAGTTCTTC.

The chain is built from TRBV9 and TRBJ2-3; D is ambiguous. The CDR3 runs 14 residues. CDR1 and CDR2 from the germline V gene are SGDLS and YYNGEE. The V end lost 1 base, the J end lost 2 bases, and 8 bases lay between the germline ends. CDR3 amino acids: CASSVNTVTDTQYF. Written as DNA, the CDR3 is TGTGCCAGCAGCGTAAATACGGTCACAGATACGCAGTATTTT.

The J gene is TRBJ2-7, the V gene TRBV9, with 9 bases aligning to TRBD1. This CDR3 is 12 amino acids long. V dropped 3 bases and J dropped 6; count of bases not matched to a gene: 1. Germline assignment: CDR1 SGDLS and CDR2 YYNGEE. The CDR3 DNA reads as TGTGCCAGCAGCGGACAGGGGGTCGAGCAGTACTTC. It codes for CASSGQGVEQYF.

The CDR3 is CASSPPGVEGNTIYF. CDR3 DNA sequence: TGTGCCAGCTCACCACCCGGGGTGGAAGGAAACACCATATATTTT. This sequence joins TRBV18 and TRBJ1-3, with D unresolved. V lost 0 bases and J 4 bases, leaving 10 bases between the germline ends. Germline V CDR1 and CDR2: KGHSH, LQKENI. CDR3 length: 15 residues.

The rearrangement links TRBV5-4 to TRBJ2-7; 7 nucleotides agree with TRBD2. V gave up 0 bases and J gave up 3 bases; unmatched junction bases: 3. The CDR3 has 14 amino acids. In germline, CDR1 is SGHNT, CDR2 YYREEE (reference sequence). CDR3 sequence: CASSLGGDYYEQYF. CDR3 DNA: TGTGCCAGCAGCTTGGGAGGGGACTACTACGAGCAGTACTTC.

V and J are TRBV2 and TRBJ1-2; D is possibly TRBD1 (6 bases). The V end was cut by 4 bases, the J end by 8 bases, with 20 bases between. The germline V gene has CDR1 SNHLY and CDR2 FYNNEI. The CDR3 runs to 15 residues. CDR3 coding DNA: TGTGCCAGCAGTGGCCAAGGGGGAGGGATAAAGGGCTACACCTTC. Translating it yields CASSGQGGGIKGYTF.

This clone was seen a few times. The same CDR3 arises from other DNA sequences in this sample as well. CDR3 amino acids: CASSSGQGGSPLHF. CDR3 coding DNA: TGTGCCAGCAGTTCTGGACAGGGGGGTTCACCCCTCCACTTT. The chain is built from TRBV6-6 and TRBJ1-6; 10 bases are a match to TRBD1. Looked up from germline, CDR1 is MNHNY and CDR2 is SVGAGI (reference sequence). The CDR3 is 14 residues long. V shed 4 bases, J shed 9 bases, and the junction held 3 bases outside the gene matches.

The rearrangement uses TRBV15 and TRBJ2-7; TRBD1 is a possible D gene (6 bases). From germline, CDR1 is LNHNV and CDR2 YYDKDF (reference sequence). V was trimmed by 5 bases and J by 1 base, leaving 21 bases between them. The CDR3 contains 17 residues. The CDR3 sequence: CATSLRGRYRASYEQYF. DNA of the CDR3: TGTGCCACCAGCCTAAGAGGGAGATACAGGGCATCCTACGAGCAGTACTTC.

The chain combines TRBV29-1 with TRBJ2-3; D possibly corresponds to TRBD1 (5 bases). This CDR3 is built from 13 residues. Germline loops: CDR1 SQVTM, CDR2 ANQGSEA. Trimming removed 3 bases from V and 2 bases from J, with 9 bases in between. The DNA for the CDR3 is TGCAGCGTTGAGACAGCGTTCACAGATACGCAGTATTTT. This encodes CSVETAFTDTQYF.

This chain links TRBV30 with TRBJ2-4; 10 bases are shared with TRBD2. The ends lost 6 bases at V and 4 bases at J; junction bases unmatched: 3. CDR3 length: 13 amino acids. The germline gives CDR1 GTSNPN, CDR2 SVGIG (reference sequence). The CDR3 region is CACSGGVKNIQYF. The CDR3 DNA reads TGTGCCTGCAGCGGGGGGGTAAAAAACATTCAGTACTTC.

This chain connects TRBV19 to TRBJ1-1; D gene ambiguous. V dropped 0 bases and J dropped 4 bases, with 9 bases sitting between them. Per the germline V gene, CDR1 is LNHDA and CDR2 is SQIVND (reference sequence). The CDR3 loop spans 14 amino acids. The CDR3 protein is CASSIDNRGTEAFF. The CDR3 region has the DNA TGTGCCAGTAGTATAGATAATAGAGGCACTGAAGCTTTCTTT.